The rows below give T cell receptor beta chains drawn from one sample of a study of T cells expressing NK-cell markers. TCRdb reworked the 5' RACE reads into one entry per CDR3 protein, no DNA. The data show hundreds of thousands of distinct CDR3 sequences, and the top ten clones hold roughly 4.2%. Sequences were obtained from blood T cells: a sorted CD56 or NKG2C T cell subset, CD4+ or CD8+ T cells, or bulk PBMC T cells (not recorded which). These receptors were collected from a woman between 18 and 70 years old in good health. CDR3s include the opening cysteine and the closing phenylalanine or tryptophan.

cdr3_aa: CASSQWRTTHDEQFF; v_call: TRBV5-5; j_call: TRBJ2-1
cdr3_aa: CASSFDRQGGQPQHF; v_call: TRBV7-2; j_call: TRBJ1-5
cdr3_aa: CAISESSVPYGYTF; v_call: TRBV10-3; j_call: TRBJ1-2
cdr3_aa: CASSPRLAGLTQYF; v_call: TRBV27; j_call: TRBJ2-5
cdr3_aa: CGCASGGRGLAGSRELFF; v_call: TRBV12-3/TRBV12-4; j_call: TRBJ2-2
cdr3_aa: CASSPRIDGPNTEAFF; v_call: TRBV18; j_call: TRBJ1-1
cdr3_aa: CASSLGGIQPQHF; v_call: TRBV27; j_call: TRBJ1-5
cdr3_aa: CAWSVGGSGTEAFF; v_call: TRBV30; j_call: TRBJ1-1
cdr3_aa: CASSLGPPGLGPGELFF; v_call: TRBV5-1; j_call: TRBJ2-2
cdr3_aa: CASSPPGLQGGTEAFF; v_call: TRBV7-9; j_call: TRBJ1-1
cdr3_aa: CTSLPGASGKLSYNEQFF; v_call: TRBV1; j_call: TRBJ2-1
cdr3_aa: CAISESGGSYGGTYNEQFF; v_call: TRBV10-3; j_call: TRBJ2-1
cdr3_aa: CASSERGGRKTQYF; v_call: TRBV7-2; j_call: TRBJ2-5
cdr3_aa: CASSLALGTNTEAFF; v_call: TRBV7-9; j_call: TRBJ1-1
cdr3_aa: CASSLGQARDEQYF; v_call: TRBV12-3/TRBV12-4; j_call: TRBJ2-7
cdr3_aa: CAWGHSNQPQHF; v_call: TRBV30; j_call: TRBJ1-5
cdr3_aa: CASSYPGQGQETQYF; v_call: TRBV6-5; j_call: TRBJ2-5
cdr3_aa: CASSWAGHYNEQFF; v_call: TRBV12-3/TRBV12-4; j_call: TRBJ2-1
cdr3_aa: CATSDSQGTIAGELFF; v_call: TRBV24-1; j_call: TRBJ2-2
cdr3_aa: CASAGVAREQYF; v_call: TRBV7-2; j_call: TRBJ2-7
cdr3_aa: CASSPEGGNTGELFF; v_call: TRBV5-1; j_call: TRBJ2-2
cdr3_aa: CASSLTVDHRYGYTF; v_call: TRBV5-5; j_call: TRBJ1-2
cdr3_aa: CASSLTANTGELFF; v_call: TRBV5-5; j_call: TRBJ2-2
cdr3_aa: CASGTPGPRQEDTQYF; v_call: TRBV6-1; j_call: TRBJ2-3
cdr3_aa: CASSKDILAGGKTQYF; v_call: TRBV21-1; j_call: TRBJ2-5
cdr3_aa: CASSSTGTGDYEQYF; v_call: TRBV6-5; j_call: TRBJ2-7
cdr3_aa: CASSLGQGALYTF; v_call: TRBV7-2; j_call: TRBJ1-2
cdr3_aa: CSALQGATTGELFF; v_call: TRBV20-1; j_call: TRBJ2-2
cdr3_aa: CASSLAGPPLEPQHF; v_call: TRBV5-6; j_call: TRBJ1-5
cdr3_aa: CSALSGTSGAGNEQFF; v_call: TRBV20-1; j_call: TRBJ2-1
cdr3_aa: CSALKTEGINNEQFF; v_call: TRBV20-1; j_call: TRBJ2-1
cdr3_aa: CASSLGQGRHEKLFF; v_call: TRBV7-2; j_call: TRBJ1-4
cdr3_aa: CASSRRGYQPQHF; v_call: TRBV7-2; j_call: TRBJ1-5
cdr3_aa: CASSLVSSGGDTQYF; v_call: TRBV7-2; j_call: TRBJ2-3
cdr3_aa: CASSLGTGLPTETQYF; v_call: TRBV12-3/TRBV12-4; j_call: TRBJ2-5
cdr3_aa: CASSIGQTTNEKLFF; v_call: TRBV19; j_call: TRBJ1-4
cdr3_aa: CASSYKGQIHTEAFF; v_call: TRBV6-5; j_call: TRBJ1-1
cdr3_aa: CASSNVRGTYEQYF; v_call: TRBV6-2/TRBV6-3; j_call: TRBJ2-7
cdr3_aa: CSVSPGTSGRLAKNIQYF; v_call: TRBV20-1; j_call: TRBJ2-4
cdr3_aa: CSAIDLPPNTEAFF; v_call: TRBV20-1; j_call: TRBJ1-1
cdr3_aa: CASSFGSDTQYF; v_call: TRBV5-5; j_call: TRBJ2-3
cdr3_aa: CAISERGAPTYNEQFF; v_call: TRBV10-3; j_call: TRBJ2-1
cdr3_aa: CASKPPSGTKVF; v_call: TRBV5-4; j_call: TRBJ2-1
cdr3_aa: CASSLGSGTQYF; v_call: TRBV7-9; j_call: TRBJ2-5
cdr3_aa: CASSLGSGSYNEQFF; v_call: TRBV11-2; j_call: TRBJ2-1
cdr3_aa: CASSYGKTNGGYEQYF; v_call: TRBV6-5; j_call: TRBJ2-7
cdr3_aa: CSGTPPRTRTDTQYF; v_call: TRBV20-1; j_call: TRBJ2-3
cdr3_aa: CASTRGGSETQYF; v_call: TRBV7-2; j_call: TRBJ2-5
cdr3_aa: CSAPRGVGETQYF; v_call: TRBV20-1; j_call: TRBJ2-5
cdr3_aa: CASSYERTGRQDGYTF; v_call: TRBV6-9; j_call: TRBJ1-2
cdr3_aa: CASRKGSGKGQLGYTF; v_call: TRBV6-1; j_call: TRBJ1-2
cdr3_aa: CASSLGLGQGNSPLHF; v_call: TRBV5-1; j_call: TRBJ1-6
cdr3_aa: CASRYSDGKLEKLFF; v_call: TRBV12-3/TRBV12-4; j_call: TRBJ1-4